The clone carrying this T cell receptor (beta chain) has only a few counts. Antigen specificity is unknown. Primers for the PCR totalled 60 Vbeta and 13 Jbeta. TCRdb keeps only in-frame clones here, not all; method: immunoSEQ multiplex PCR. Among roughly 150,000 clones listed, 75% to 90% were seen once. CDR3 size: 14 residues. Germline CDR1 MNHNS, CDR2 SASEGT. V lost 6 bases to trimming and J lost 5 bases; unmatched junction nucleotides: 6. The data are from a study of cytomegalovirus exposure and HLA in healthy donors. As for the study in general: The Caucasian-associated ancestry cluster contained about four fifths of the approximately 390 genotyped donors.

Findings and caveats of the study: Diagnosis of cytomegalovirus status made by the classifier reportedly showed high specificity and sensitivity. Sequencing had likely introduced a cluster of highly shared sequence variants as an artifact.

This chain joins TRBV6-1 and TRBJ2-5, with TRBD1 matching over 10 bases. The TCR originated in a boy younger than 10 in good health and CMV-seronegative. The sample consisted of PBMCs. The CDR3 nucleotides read TGTGCCAGCAGAAGGACAGGGGGGAGGGAGACCCAGTACTTC. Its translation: CASRRTGGRETQYF.